Shown below are 6 T cell receptor beta chains from a single sample sequenced in a study of T cell responses to AZD1222 COVID-19 vaccine. TCRdb's table, derived via immunoSEQ multiplex PCR, lists solely in-frame clones and lacks some. The sample lists 140,000 or so clones; under 95% were seen once. Material: peripheral blood, obtained 28 days after the second AZD1222 dose. These receptors were collected from an adult who received the AZD1222 COVID-19 vaccine.

CDR3 in DNA: TGTGCCATCCCACGGAGGGGATTGTATGGCTACACCTTC. It encodes CAIPRRGLYGYTF. The chain is built from TRBV24-1 and TRBJ1-2; perhaps TRBD1 as D (5 bases). Germline V CDR1 and CDR2: KGHDR, SFDVKD. CDR3 length equals 13 residues. Trimming pared 11 bases from V and 5 bases from J, leaving 17 bases between.

V gene TRBV10-1 combines with J gene TRBJ1-1; D may be TRBD1 (6 bases). From germline, CDR1 is WNHNN and CDR2 SYGVQD (reference sequence). V dropped 8 bases and J dropped 6 bases, with 13 bases sitting between them. The CDR3 runs 12 residues. This chain's CDR3 is CASVQQGSEAFF. CDR3 bases: TGCGCCAGCGTTCAACAGGGATCTGAAGCTTTCTTT.

J is TRBJ2-4 and V is TRBV5-8, with D unclear. Trimming took 1 base from V and 0 from J, leaving 8 bases between them. Per germline, CDR1 SGHTS and CDR2 YDEGEE. The length of the CDR3 is 15 residues. CDR3 residues: CASSLLFLAKNIQYF. In DNA form, the CDR3 reads TGTGCCAGCAGCTTGTTATTCTTAGCCAAAAACATTCAGTACTTC.

The V gene is TRBV29-1, the J gene TRBJ1-5, with TRBD1 as a possible D gene (5 bases). Germline assignment: CDR1 SQVTM and CDR2 ANQGSEA. The CDR3 totals 13 residues. V was trimmed by 6 bases and J by 3 bases, leaving 12 bases between them. The CDR3 DNA reads as TGCAGCGTGAGGCAGGGACCCAATCAGCCCCAGCATTTT. The encoded protein is CSVRQGPNQPQHF.

This chain connects TRBV2 to TRBJ1-2; no clear D gene. CDR1 is SNHLY, CDR2 FYNNEI, per germline. Trimming took 9 bases from V and 2 from J, leaving 16 bases between them. The CDR3 runs to 14 residues. The CDR3 sequence: CASRNPLRNYGYTF. CDR3 coding DNA: TGTGCCAGTAGGAATCCCCTCCGAAACTATGGCTACACCTTC.

The chain carries TRBV6-4 and TRBJ1-1; D unresolved. The CDR3 is made up of 13 amino acids. CDR1 is MRHNA and CDR2 is SNTAGT in the germline V gene. V was shortened by 6 bases and J by 0 bases, with 8 bases between the two germline ends. The CDR3 DNA sequence: TGTGCCAGCAGGGCCTCCATGAACACTGAAGCTTTCTTT. Its protein product is CASRASMNTEAFF.